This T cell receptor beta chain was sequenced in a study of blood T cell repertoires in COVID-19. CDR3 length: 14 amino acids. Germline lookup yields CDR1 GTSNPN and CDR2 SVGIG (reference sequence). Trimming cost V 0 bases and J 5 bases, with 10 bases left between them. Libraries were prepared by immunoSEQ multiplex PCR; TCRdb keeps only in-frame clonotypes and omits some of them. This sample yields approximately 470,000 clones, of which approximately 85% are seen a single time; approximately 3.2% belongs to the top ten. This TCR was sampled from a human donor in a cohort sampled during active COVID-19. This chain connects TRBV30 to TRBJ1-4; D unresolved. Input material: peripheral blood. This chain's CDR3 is CAWSVLAENEKLFF. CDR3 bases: TGTGCCTGGAGTGTACTGGCGGAGAATGAAAAACTGTTTTTT.